This T cell receptor (beta chain) was identified in a study of OX40 agonist ivuxolimab in advanced cancers. Study context: Hepatocellular carcinoma, melanoma, renal cell or head and neck cancer affected the dose-escalation patients. The study, taken as a whole, reports: On average, CD8+ T cells had more expanded clones than CD4+. Expansion of clones was among the lowest in partial responders at 0.1-3.0 mg/kg.

Turning to this clone: The antigen is not known.

Here immunoSEQ multiplex PCR was the method, and the copy in TCRdb shows in-frame clones only, minus some. Counted here are about 94,000 clones, under 95% occurring once; the ten biggest clones make up 0.7% to 0.95%. The V and J ends lost 0 bases and 4 bases respectively, with 11 bases between them. Germline V gene sequence: CDR1 SGHRS, CDR2 YFSETQ. The CDR3 extends over 15 amino acids. The sequence was obtained from an adult with an advanced solid tumor such as melanoma, head and neck, liver or kidney cancer. J is TRBJ1-3 and V is TRBV5-1; TRBD1 is a possible D gene (5 bases). This specimen was CD4+ or CD8+ T cells sorted from blood, taken in a trial of the OX40 agonist ivuxolimab. CDR3 residues: CASSLEQGPGNTIYF. In DNA form, the CDR3 reads TGCGCCAGCAGCTTGGAGCAGGGACCAGGAAACACCATATATTTT.